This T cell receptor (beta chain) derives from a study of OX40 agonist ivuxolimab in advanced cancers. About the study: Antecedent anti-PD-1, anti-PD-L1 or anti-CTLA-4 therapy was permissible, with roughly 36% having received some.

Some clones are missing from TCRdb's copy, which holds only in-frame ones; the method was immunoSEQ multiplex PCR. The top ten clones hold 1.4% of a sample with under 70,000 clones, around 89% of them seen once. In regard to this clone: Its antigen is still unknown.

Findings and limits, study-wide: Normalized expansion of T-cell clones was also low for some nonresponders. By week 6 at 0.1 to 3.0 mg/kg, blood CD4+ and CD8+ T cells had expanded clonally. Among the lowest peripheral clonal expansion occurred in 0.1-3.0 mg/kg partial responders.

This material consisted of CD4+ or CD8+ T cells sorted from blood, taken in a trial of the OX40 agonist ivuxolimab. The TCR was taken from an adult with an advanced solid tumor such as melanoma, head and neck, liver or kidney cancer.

Written as DNA, the CDR3 is TGTGCCAGCAGCTTAGGCCCCAAAAATAGCAATCAGCCCCAGCATTTT. Its translation: CASSLGPKNSNQPQHF. The chain links TRBV11-3 to TRBJ1-5; no firm D call. V was shortened by 1 base and J by 0 bases, with 10 bases between the two germline ends. The CDR3 has 16 residues. Germline V CDR1 and CDR2: SGHNT, YENEEA.